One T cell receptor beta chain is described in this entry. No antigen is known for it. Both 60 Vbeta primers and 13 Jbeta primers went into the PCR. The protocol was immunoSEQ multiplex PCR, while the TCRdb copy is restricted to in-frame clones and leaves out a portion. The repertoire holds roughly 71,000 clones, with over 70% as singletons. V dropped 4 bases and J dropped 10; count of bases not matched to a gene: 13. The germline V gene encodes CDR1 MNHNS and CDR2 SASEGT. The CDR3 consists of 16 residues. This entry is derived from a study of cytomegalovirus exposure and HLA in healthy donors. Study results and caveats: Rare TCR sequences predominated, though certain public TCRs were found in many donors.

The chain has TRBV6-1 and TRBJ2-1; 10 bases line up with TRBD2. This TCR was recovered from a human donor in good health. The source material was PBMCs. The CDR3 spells CASSGGLAGALGEQFF. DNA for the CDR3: TGTGCCAGCAGTGGGGGTCTAGCGGGAGCCCTCGGGGAGCAGTTCTTC.